Listed here are 28 T cell receptor beta chains from one sample, sequenced in a study of cytomegalovirus exposure and HLA in healthy donors. Both 60 Vbeta primers and 13 Jbeta primers went into the PCR. Clones were sequenced by immunoSEQ multiplex PCR, and TCRdb holds only the in-frame ones, with some missing. Seen here are 150,000 or so clones, about three quarters observed once, and the top ten hold roughly 4%. Sequenced input: PBMCs. The receptors stem from a woman aged 40 to 49 in good health and CMV-seronegative.

The chain couples TRBV4-1 to TRBJ1-2, with a weak D call TRBD1 (5 bases). CDR3 length equals 14 residues. V dropped 4 bases and J dropped 3 bases, with 12 bases sitting between them. Per the germline V gene, CDR1 is MGHRA and CDR2 is YSYEKL. In nucleotides, the CDR3 is TGCGCCAGCAGCCGGAGGGGCGCGGACTATGGCTACACCTTC. This gives the protein CASSRRGADYGYTF.

The chain employs TRBV4-1 and TRBJ2-5; TRBD1 agrees at 7 bases. Germline V lookup: CDR1 MGHRA, CDR2 YSYEKL. There are 16 residues in the CDR3. V lost 0 bases to trimming and J lost 4 bases; unmatched junction nucleotides: 8. The CDR3 reads CASSQEQGVLGETQYF. For the CDR3, the DNA is TGCGCCAGCAGCCAAGAGCAGGGGGTCCTCGGAGAGACCCAGTACTTC.

The chain employs TRBV25-1 and TRBJ1-2; D may be TRBD1 (6 bases). The CDR3 extends over 16 amino acids. The germline gives CDR1 MGHDK, CDR2 SYGVNS. V shed 4 bases and J shed 4 bases, with 19 bases lying between them. CDR3 protein: CASSATIQGASYGYTF. The CDR3 DNA reads as TGTGCCAGCAGTGCGACGATACAGGGTGCAAGCTATGGCTACACCTTC.

This chain connects TRBV11-2 to TRBJ2-5, with TRBD2 matching 9 bases. Germline CDR1 and CDR2: SGHAT and FQNNGV. The CDR3 spans 16 residues. Trimming removed 4 bases from V and 5 bases from J; junction bases left unmatched: 11. The CDR3 loop is CASSSPMTSGRETQYF. CDR3 nucleotide sequence: TGTGCCAGCAGCTCACCGATGACTAGCGGACGGGAGACCCAGTACTTC.

In its sample, this clone was seen once. This rearrangement joins TRBV29-1 to TRBJ2-3, with D unresolved. The CDR3 has 11 residues. Deletions cut 5 bases from V and 6 bases from J, with 9 bases between. The germline V gene has CDR1 SQVTM and CDR2 ANQGSEA. CDR3 sequence: CSVFRSDTQYF. The DNA of the CDR3 is TGCAGCGTTTTTCGGAGTGATACGCAGTATTTT.

This clone was seen a few times. The CDR3 reads CASSPQGDTEAFF. The CDR3 DNA follows: TGTGCCAGCTCACCCCAGGGGGACACTGAAGCTTTCTTT. This sequence joins TRBV18 and TRBJ1-1, with 7 bases identical to TRBD1. Germline assignment: CDR1 KGHSH and CDR2 LQKENI. The CDR3 extends over 13 amino acids. With 3 bases clipped from V and 3 bases from J, the junction kept 1 base outside the gene matches.

This sequence joins TRBV7-2 and TRBJ2-1; 7 bases are shared with TRBD1. This CDR3 is 15 amino acids long. Germline trimming cut 3 bases from V and 6 bases from J; bases unmatched to any gene: 8. CDR1 and CDR2 from the germline V gene are SGHTA and FQGNSA. Here the CDR3 DNA reads TGTGCCAGCAGCTTCACGACAGGGAGCCCCAATGAGCAGTTCTTC. This codes for CASSFTTGSPNEQFF.

This chain joins TRBV27 and TRBJ2-2, with 10 bases lining up with TRBD2. V gave up 6 bases and J gave up 10 bases; unmatched junction bases: 8. CDR3 size: 14 residues. Germline values: CDR1 MNHEY, CDR2 SMNVEV (reference sequence). In DNA form, the CDR3 reads TGTGCCAGCAGACCCCTAGCGGGAGAAGTGGAGCTGTTTTTT. It codes for CASRPLAGEVELFF.

The V gene is TRBV28, the J gene TRBJ1-5, with 8 bases lining up with TRBD1. The CDR3 covers 15 residues. Germline CDR1 and CDR2: MDHEN and SYDVKM. V trimming: 6 bases; J trimming: 2 bases; junction bases outside the gene matches: 6. The CDR3 protein is CASSLGTGRNQPQHF. CDR3 DNA: TGTGCCAGCAGCTTGGGGACAGGACGCAATCAGCCCCAGCATTTT.

V is TRBV15 and J is TRBJ1-2; tentatively, D is TRBD1 (5 bases). The germline V and J ends were trimmed by 0 bases and 2 bases, with 10 bases remaining between them. CDR1 and CDR2 (germline): LNHNV, YYDKDF (reference sequence). The CDR3 extends over 15 amino acids. CDR3 coding DNA: TGTGCCACCAGCAGAGATGGGGCAGGAAACTATGGCTACACCTTC. It codes for CATSRDGAGNYGYTF.

The CDR3 sequence is CASSLFMDRLYYGYTF. CDR3 DNA sequence: TGTGCCAGCTCACTCTTCATGGACAGGCTCTACTATGGCTACACCTTC. V is TRBV18 and J is TRBJ1-2, with 7 bases fitting TRBD1. V trimming: 4 bases; J trimming: 3 bases; junction bases outside the gene matches: 11. The CDR3 totals 16 residues. CDR1 and CDR2 (germline): KGHSH, LQKENI.

The chain combines TRBV19 with TRBJ2-4; 7 bases are a match to TRBD1. J lost 6 bases, V lost 5 bases, and 10 bases had no gene match. The CDR3 extends over 15 amino acids. Germline V gene sequence: CDR1 LNHDA, CDR2 SQIVND (reference sequence). In DNA form, the CDR3 reads TGTGCCAGTAGTGGCGGTAGACAGGGTAGAAACATTCAGTACTTC. Its translation is CASSGGRQGRNIQYF.

J is TRBJ2-3 and V is TRBV5-1; tentative D call: TRBD1 (5 bases). Germline lookup yields CDR1 SGHRS and CDR2 YFSETQ. The CDR3 has 17 amino acids. Trimming removed 4 bases from V and 0 bases from J, with 18 bases in between. CDR3 in DNA: TGCGCCAGCAGCATAAGACTCCAGGGTGCTAGCACAGATACGCAGTATTTT. Translating it yields CASSIRLQGASTDTQYF.

This clone was detected only once. The chain carries TRBV28 and TRBJ1-4; a possible D gene is TRBD1 (5 bases). V dropped 3 bases and J dropped 6 bases, with 20 bases sitting between them. Germline V gives CDR1 MDHEN, CDR2 SYDVKM. This CDR3 comprises 17 residues. DNA of the CDR3: TGTGCCAGCAGTTTCGACCCAGGAGGGACCAGGCATGAAAAACTGTTTTTT. It specifies CASSFDPGGTRHEKLFF.

This chain connects TRBV5-1 to TRBJ2-7, with 7 bases fitting TRBD2. Per the germline V gene, CDR1 is SGHRS and CDR2 is YFSETQ. V lost 0 bases and J lost 0; bases outside the gene matches: 3. The CDR3 contains 15 residues. CDR3 loop: CASSLAGGNSYEQYF. The CDR3 nucleotides are TGCGCCAGCAGCTTGGCCGGGGGGAACTCCTACGAGCAGTACTTC.

V and J are TRBV6-5 and TRBJ1-4; 11 positions agree with TRBD1. The CDR3 has 15 residues. Germline lookup yields CDR1 MNHEY and CDR2 SVGAGI. V trimming: 6 bases; J trimming: 8 bases; junction bases outside the gene matches: 8. The CDR3 DNA reads as TGTGCCAGCAGGGAGGACAGGGGGCGGGCGGAAAAACTGTTTTTT. It encodes CASREDRGRAEKLFF.

The sample holds a few counts of this clone. The rearrangement joins TRBV11-1 to TRBJ2-1; 9 bases are a match to TRBD2. The V and J ends lost 3 bases and 3 bases, in that order; junction bases with no gene match: 6. This CDR3 region has 16 residues. Germline CDR1 and CDR2: SGHAT and FQDESV (reference sequence). CDR3 coding DNA: TGTGCCAGCAGCTTGGCGGGAGGGGGTAACTACAATGAGCAGTTCTTC. Translating it yields CASSLAGGGNYNEQFF.

This clone was seen more than once but under ten times. The chain recombines TRBV29-1 with TRBJ1-1, with D possibly matching TRBD1 (6 bases). V lost 8 bases to trimming and J lost 11 bases, with 18 bases between them. CDR1 is SQVTM and CDR2 is ANQGSEA in the germline V gene. There are 11 residues in the CDR3. The CDR3 sequence: CSQQGLREAFF. The DNA for the CDR3 is TGCAGCCAACAGGGCCTGAGGGAGGCTTTCTTT.

The rearrangement joins TRBV4-1 to TRBJ1-5; no firm D call. The CDR3 sequence is 13 residues long. Germline CDR1 reads MGHRA; CDR2 reads YSYEKL. The V end lost 0 bases, the J end lost 8 bases, and 8 bases lay between the germline ends. CDR3: CASSQDDEEPQHF. DNA for the CDR3: TGCGCCAGCAGCCAAGATGACGAGGAGCCCCAGCATTTT.

The DNA of the CDR3 is TGCGCCAGCACCGACAGGACTTCCTCTGGAAACACCATATATTTT. Protein sequence: CASTDRTSSGNTIYF. J is TRBJ1-3 and V is TRBV10-2; D might be TRBD1 (6 bases). Germline assignment: CDR1 WSHSY and CDR2 SAAADI. The ends were cut back, 7 bases at V and 0 bases at J, with 13 bases in the middle. CDR3 length equals 15 residues.

This clone was picked up a small number of times. The CDR3 DNA sequence: TGCGCCAGCAGCCAAGGGGGGACTTTCTACGAGCAGTACTTC. Protein product: CASSQGGTFYEQYF. The rearrangement joins TRBV4-1 to TRBJ2-7; TRBD2 might be the D (6 bases). V lost 1 base and J 3 bases, leaving 10 bases between the germline ends. The germline gives CDR1 MGHRA, CDR2 YSYEKL. The CDR3 loop spans 14 amino acids.

The chain is built from TRBV5-6 and TRBJ1-2; the match to TRBD1 covers 8 bases. The germline V gene encodes CDR1 SGHDT and CDR2 YYEEEE. After removal of 3 bases from V and 2 bases from J, the junction contained 12 bases not matched to a gene. This CDR3 spans 17 amino acids. The CDR3 here is CASSSLGQGQRNYGYTF. The CDR3 DNA reads as TGTGCCAGCAGCTCCCTCGGACAGGGTCAAAGGAACTATGGCTACACCTTC.

The chain joins TRBV28 to TRBJ2-5; 9 bases align to TRBD2. The germline CDR1 and CDR2 sequences are MDHEN and SYDVKM. V was clipped by 5 bases and J by 2 bases; unmatched bases: 9. This CDR3 region has 16 residues. This CDR3 reads CASSPLGLAGQETQYF. The CDR3 coding sequence is TGTGCCAGCAGTCCACTGGGACTAGCCGGGCAAGAGACCCAGTACTTC.

The V call is TRBV2, the J call TRBJ2-5; D is perhaps TRBD1 (5 bases). The CDR3 contains 11 residues. Germline-derived CDR1 and CDR2 are SNHLY and FYNNEI. V lost 5 bases and J lost 9, with 10 bases in between. The CDR3 sequence is CASSNYRPQYF. CDR3 nucleotides: TGTGCCAGCAGTAATTACAGGCCCCAGTACTTC.

The V call is TRBV29-1, the J call TRBJ1-1; 8 bases align to TRBD1. Germline values: CDR1 SQVTM, CDR2 ANQGSEA. V trimming: 6 bases; J trimming: 7 bases; junction bases outside the gene matches: 7. The CDR3 is made up of 12 amino acids. The CDR3 reads CSVDRVSDEAFF. The DNA for the CDR3 is TGCAGCGTGGACAGGGTTTCAGATGAAGCTTTCTTT.

The chain is built from TRBV15 and TRBJ2-5, with a possible D match to TRBD2 (8 bases). Trimming left V 0 bases short and J 2 bases short, with 19 bases between. Germline V gene sequence: CDR1 LNHNV, CDR2 YYDKDF (reference sequence). CDR3 length equals 18 residues. Here the CDR3 reads CATSRDLRQGGGQETQYF. DNA for the CDR3: TGTGCCACCAGCAGAGATCTAAGACAGGGCGGGGGGCAAGAGACCCAGTACTTC.

CDR3 coding DNA: TGTGCCAGCAGTTCATACACGGGACAGGGGGAGAAAAATGGCTACACCTTC. Residues: CASSSYTGQGEKNGYTF. This chain uses TRBV27 with TRBJ1-2, with TRBD1 matching 11 bases. The junction had 13 bases not matched to a gene; V was cut back by 4 bases and J by 6 bases. Germline V gene sequence: CDR1 MNHEY, CDR2 SMNVEV (reference sequence). CDR3 length: 17 residues.

This clone was observed a handful of times. J is TRBJ2-1 and V is TRBV30, with D perhaps TRBD2 (5 bases). The CDR3 is 13 residues long. The ends were cut back, 5 bases at V and 3 bases at J, with 11 bases in the middle. CDR1 and CDR2 (germline): GTSNPN, SVGIG (reference sequence). CDR3 sequence: CAWQRIYYNEQFF. In DNA, the CDR3 is TGTGCCTGGCAGCGGATCTACTACAATGAGCAGTTCTTC.